The source of this T cell receptor beta chain is a study of quantifying T cell responses using KT2 cells (dated 2017 in TCRdb). Regarding the study in general: RNA was DNase-treated and reverse transcribed with TCR alpha and beta constant-region primers, mostly using SuperScript III. Under optimum conditions, the T4 ligation step was estimated to exceed 9% efficiency. PCR2 was performed as a SYBR Green qPCR and was stopped at a predetermined fluorescence threshold so that over-amplification was avoided. Points the paper makes about the study in general: Counts of KT2 alpha and beta sequences scaled linearly with input KT2 cell number over several orders of magnitude. KT2 sequences were detected down to the lowest spike-in tested, about one KT2 cell per 100,000 PBMC. Saturation in the detection of KT2 sequences was observed at very high KT2 spike-in numbers. No side-by-side comparison between this pipeline and other TCR sequencing techniques was included in the study.

Trimming at the junction amounts to 6 bases on V and 8 bases on J, and the germline ends lie 17 bases apart. The CDR3 runs 14 residues from the cysteine to the phenylalanine. The retained sequence is limited to the CDR3, 42 bases, with the frame set at the first base. CDR1 MNHNS and CDR2 SASEGT are derived from the germline V gene. The library was produced with UMI-ligation and nested PCR. A single-stranded oligonucleotide carrying the Illumina SP2 sequence and a UMI was ligated to the cDNA 3' end using T4 RNA ligase 1. PCR1 used around 4 cycles (98 degrees C 15 s, 69 degrees C 30 s, 72 degrees C 40 s), and the beta primer was an equimolar mix of RC1.1 and RC1.2 that covered TRBC1 and TRBC2. Starting at PCR2, TCR alpha and beta chains were handled separately, and sample indices and Illumina adaptors were added. The UMI was composed of 12 random nucleotides, arranged as two hexamers separated by a spacer, and was positioned after an 8-base spacer. Sequencing was done on an Illumina MiSeq using v2 2x251 paired-end chemistry, usually with 12 samples per run. PhiX DNA was added at roughly 5-7% to each sequencing library so that diversity was increased. On the study's bioinformatics: Raw reads were converted to FASTQ with bcl2fastq and were demultiplexed by dual indices with Demultiplexor. V and J genes were assigned by Decombinator through tag matching that permitted a single base-pair mismatch. UMIs were used by Collapsinator to correct both sequencing errors and frequency errors caused by PCR heterogeneity. CDR3Translator turned Decombinator identifiers into nucleotide sequence, translated that sequence into amino acids, and pulled out the CDR3 based on C- and N-terminal motifs. A cluster of KT2 sequences that shared one unique molecular identifier was counted as a single distinct KT2 TCR. TCRdb handled the public reads itself, with Q25 trimming in fastp and clone calling in MiXCR, and kept productive beta chains. Identical CDR3 proteins give one entry, which carries the most common genes and DNA. V and J calls and clone size were set by TCRdb, not the authors. Within this sample are more than 55,000 distinct CDR3 sequences, with over 9% of them counted one time only. The ten largest clonotypes hold roughly 10% of the sample.

To test the sensitivity and accuracy of the pipeline, known numbers of KT2, a T cell clone whose TCR had already been sequenced, were spiked into unfractionated PBMC. A range of KT2-to-PBMC ratios was set up by mixing KT2 cells into a fixed number of PBMC. This clonotype has a handful of counts. The antigen it binds to is not known. No base quality information exists; no much larger clone differs at one position. The rearrangement joined TRBV6-1 to TRBJ1-5, with the D gene not confidently named. The receptor was derived from a human donor. The sequenced sample consisted of PBMCs spiked with cells of the T cell clone KT2. The DNA sequence is given as TGTGCCAGCAGCCAAGGCGTAGGGATGGAGCCCCAGCATTTT. Its protein reads: CASSQGVGMEPQHF.